The 32 T cell receptor beta chains presented below share a single source sample, sequenced in a study of T cells after somatic rescue of genetic block. The protocol was immunoSEQ multiplex PCR, while the TCRdb copy is restricted to in-frame clones and leaves out a portion. The data show about 68,000 clones, less than 95% seen once. Sequences were obtained from peripheral blood mononuclear cells (PBMCs). These receptors were obtained from a man between 35 and 55 years old.

The sample holds one count of this clone. The chain uses TRBV6-4 and TRBJ2-1; 8 nucleotides line up with TRBD2. This CDR3 spans 14 amino acids. The germline V gene encodes CDR1 MRHNA and CDR2 SNTAGT. V lost 2 bases and J lost 6; bases outside the gene matches: 3. CDR3 residues: CASSDAGGSNEQFF. CDR3 DNA: TGTGCCAGCAGTGACGCGGGGGGTAGCAATGAGCAGTTCTTC.

The table lists this clone with a few counts. V is TRBV7-9 and J is TRBJ2-2; D is possibly TRBD1 (6 bases). Germline V gives CDR1 SEHNR, CDR2 FQNEAQ (reference sequence). V was cut by 6 bases and J by 6 bases, with 11 bases left in between. The CDR3 runs to 13 residues. CDR3 region: CASSRDRSGELFF. The CDR3, as DNA: TGTGCCAGCAGTAGAGACAGGTCCGGGGAGCTGTTTTTT.

On this clone: Other nucleotide sequences in the sample specify the same CDR3. The rearrangement links TRBV7-9 to TRBJ2-7, with unresolved D. Trimming took off 1 base at V and 4 bases at J, with 2 bases between the two ends. This CDR3 region has 11 residues. Germline values: CDR1 SEHNR, CDR2 FQNEAQ (reference sequence). The CDR3: CASSLDYEQYF. The DNA of the CDR3 is TGTGCCAGCAGCTTAGATTACGAGCAGTACTTC.

Only one count was recorded for this clone. This rearrangement joins TRBV6-6 to TRBJ1-1; D ambiguous. Looked up from germline, CDR1 is MNHNY and CDR2 is SVGAGI (reference sequence). The V end lost 8 bases, the J end lost 7 bases, and 14 bases lay between the germline ends. The CDR3 length is 12 residues. The CDR3 DNA sequence: TGTGCCAGCCAGGAGGTCCGTCGTGAAGCTTTCTTT. Its protein is CASQEVRREAFF.

This chain uses TRBV27 with TRBJ2-7; 7 bases are a match to TRBD1. In germline, CDR1 is MNHEY, CDR2 SMNVEV (reference sequence). The CDR3 sequence is 12 residues long. V lost 6 bases and J lost 7; bases outside the gene matches: 6. CDR3 residues: CASSPTGWEQYF. The CDR3 DNA sequence: TGTGCCAGCAGCCCGACAGGGTGGGAGCAGTACTTC.

V gene TRBV10-3 combines with J gene TRBJ1-1; 8 positions match TRBD1. The CDR3 extends over 14 amino acids. CDR1 is ENHRY and CDR2 is SYGVKD in the germline V gene. With V trimmed by 5 bases and J by 5 bases, 7 bases remained unmatched. The CDR3 sequence: CAISTGQGGTEAFF. CDR3 coding DNA: TGTGCCATCAGTACCGGACAGGGAGGAACTGAAGCTTTCTTT.

V usage is TRBV5-1 and J usage is TRBJ1-2, with D possibly being TRBD1 (5 bases). Germline CDR1 is SGHRS and CDR2 is YFSETQ. This CDR3 spans 15 amino acids. Trimming stripped 0 bases from V and 2 bases from J, with 11 bases between. The CDR3 DNA reads TGCGCCAGCAGCTTGGTAGGAGGGACGAACTATGGCTACACCTTC. Translating gives CASSLVGGTNYGYTF. The variable domain in full, with the rest retrieved from reference TRBV5-1 and TRBJ1-2, is KAGVTQTPRYLIKTRGQQVTLSCSPISGHRSVSWYQQTPGQGLQFLFEYFSETQRNKGNFPGRFSGRQFSNSRSEMNVSTLELGDSALYLCASSLVGGTNYGYTFGSGTRLTVV.

The chain combines TRBV30 with TRBJ1-6, with 9 bases matching TRBD1. This CDR3 region has 13 residues. The germline CDR1 and CDR2 sequences are GTSNPN and SVGIG (reference sequence). V dropped 5 bases and J dropped 7; count of bases not matched to a gene: 3. The DNA for the CDR3 is TGTGCCTGGGGCGGACAGGGGAATTCACCCCTCCACTTT. It yields the protein CAWGGQGNSPLHF.

V is TRBV10-1 and J is TRBJ2-5; no reliable D call. This CDR3 comprises 13 residues. Looked up from germline, CDR1 is WNHNN and CDR2 is SYGVQD (reference sequence). Deletions cut 10 bases from V and 1 base from J, with 13 bases between. DNA of the CDR3: TGCGCCACCGCGGCAGAGCCCCAAGAGACCCAGTACTTC. Encoded protein: CATAAEPQETQYF.

The chain links TRBV19 to TRBJ2-7; 12 nucleotides match TRBD2. Germline-derived CDR1 and CDR2 are LNHDA and SQIVND (reference sequence). The J segment lost 1 base and the V segment lost 4 bases, leaving 5 bases of the junction unmatched. CDR3 size: 16 residues. The CDR3: CASSTAGTSGSYEQYF. The CDR3, as DNA: TGTGCCAGTAGTACCGCCGGGACTAGCGGGTCCTACGAGCAGTACTTC.

The V gene is TRBV5-1, the J gene TRBJ1-1; 10 bases align to TRBD1. Looked up from germline, CDR1 is SGHRS and CDR2 is YFSETQ. CDR3 length equals 17 residues. V was pared by 1 base and J by 2 bases, with 8 bases of the junction left unmatched. This chain's CDR3 is CASSLWGQGMGNTEAFF. DNA of the CDR3: TGCGCCAGCAGCTTGTGGGGACAGGGGATGGGAAACACTGAAGCTTTCTTT. Looking up the rest from reference TRBV5-1 and TRBJ1-1 gives the full variable domain: KAGVTQTPRYLIKTRGQQVTLSCSPISGHRSVSWYQQTPGQGLQFLFEYFSETQRNKGNFPGRFSGRQFSNSRSEMNVSTLELGDSALYLCASSLWGQGMGNTEAFFGQGTRLTVV.

J is TRBJ1-4 and V is TRBV7-9; 7 bases fit TRBD1. Germline V gene lookup returns CDR1 SEHNR and CDR2 FQNEAQ (reference sequence). V shed 0 bases and J 8 bases; nucleotides not matched to a gene: 6. The CDR3 is 15 residues long. The CDR3 sequence is CASSLARQGREKLFF. In DNA, the CDR3 is TGTGCCAGCAGCTTAGCGAGACAGGGTCGGGAAAAACTGTTTTTT.

The chain employs TRBV5-5 and TRBJ2-3, with 11 bases identical to TRBD2. Germline lookup yields CDR1 SGHKS and CDR2 YYEKEE (reference sequence). With 2 bases clipped from V and 2 bases from J, the junction kept 7 bases outside the gene matches. This CDR3 has 17 residues. DNA of the CDR3: TGTGCCAGCAGCTTAATAACTAGCGGGAGTATCACAGATACGCAGTATTTT. Protein product: CASSLITSGSITDTQYF.

This clone turned up a few times. V gene TRBV27 combines with J gene TRBJ2-7, with TRBD1 as a possible D gene (6 bases). The CDR3 spans 16 residues. Germline lookup yields CDR1 MNHEY and CDR2 SMNVEV (reference sequence). Trimming took off 0 bases at V and 3 bases at J, with 15 bases between the two ends. CDR3 loop: CASSLSLTGILYEQYF. The CDR3 DNA reads TGTGCCAGCAGTTTATCGTTGACAGGAATCCTCTACGAGCAGTACTTC.

This chain connects TRBV19 to TRBJ2-7; 10 bases line up with TRBD1. The CDR3 has 13 residues. V shed 9 bases, J shed 3 bases, and the junction held 5 bases outside the gene matches. Germline loops: CDR1 LNHDA, CDR2 SQIVND (reference sequence). In DNA, the CDR3 is TGTGCCAGCTCGACAGGGGGCGGCTACGAGCAGTACTTC. Protein sequence: CASSTGGGYEQYF.

This clone was observed a single time. CDR3 coding DNA: TGCGCCAGCAGCCAGGGGGCTAGTGAAAAACTGTTTTTT. Amino acids: CASSQGASEKLFF. The chain links TRBV4-3 to TRBJ1-4, with D perhaps TRBD1 (6 bases). This CDR3 is 13 amino acids long. Trimming removed 3 bases at V and 7 bases at J, with 9 bases between. Germline V gives CDR1 LGHNA, CDR2 YSLEER.

This chain joins TRBV5-1 and TRBJ2-7, with 7 bases fitting TRBD1. The germline V gene has CDR1 SGHRS and CDR2 YFSETQ. This CDR3 has 12 amino acids. The V and J ends lost 4 bases and 6 bases, in that order; junction bases with no gene match: 4. The CDR3 DNA follows: TGCGCCAGCAGCCAGGGGGTGAGCGAGCAGTACTTC. Amino acid sequence: CASSQGVSEQYF.

The gene calls are TRBV2 and TRBJ2-1; TRBD1 agrees at 8 bases. The CDR3 consists of 17 residues. V dropped 9 bases and J dropped 0; count of bases not matched to a gene: 13. Germline values: CDR1 SNHLY, CDR2 FYNNEI. CDR3 sequence (DNA): TGTGCCAGAGGCCGGGCCAGGGGGCCCACCTCCTACAATGAGCAGTTCTTC. It is translated as CARGRARGPTSYNEQFF.

This clone was counted between two and nine times. The chain joins TRBV5-3 to TRBJ1-1; the D is unclear. TRBV5-3 qualifies as an ORF whose function is uncertain. Deletions cut 8 bases from V and 0 bases from J, with 17 bases between. This CDR3 has 15 residues. CDR3 region: CASSHFGQLNTEAFF. As DNA, the CDR3 is TGTGCCAGCAGCCACTTCGGGCAGCTGAACACTGAAGCTTTCTTT.

The chain recombines TRBV7-9 with TRBJ2-6; D unclear. The germline V gene encodes CDR1 SEHNR and CDR2 FQNEAQ (reference sequence). V was cut by 3 bases and J by 0 bases, with 18 bases left in between. The CDR3 spans 19 residues. CDR3 region: CASSFRSLGSPSGANVLTF. DNA for the CDR3: TGTGCCAGCAGCTTTCGGTCGTTGGGGTCGCCCTCTGGGGCCAACGTCCTGACTTTC.

This chain joins TRBV6-5 and TRBJ1-1; 7 bases line up with TRBD1. The CDR3 covers 14 residues. Trimming at V came to 6 bases and at J to 1 base, leaving 5 bases not matched to a gene. Looked up from germline, CDR1 is MNHEY and CDR2 is SVGAGI. CDR3 loop: CASRKGGTNTEAFF. CDR3 coding DNA: TGTGCCAGCAGGAAAGGGGGCACGAACACTGAAGCTTTCTTT.

This clone was seen only a few times. V and J are TRBV19 and TRBJ1-1; TRBD1 agrees at 7 bases. With 4 bases clipped from V and 5 bases from J, the junction kept 10 bases outside the gene matches. This CDR3 is built from 15 residues. Germline V gene sequence: CDR1 LNHDA, CDR2 SQIVND (reference sequence). As DNA, the CDR3 is TGTGCCAGTAGTAGGATTGAAGGGGGCGAGACTGAAGCTTTCTTT. It yields the protein CASSRIEGGETEAFF.

The genes are TRBV11-3 and TRBJ2-1; 11 nucleotides line up with TRBD2. CDR3 size: 16 residues. J lost 5 bases, V lost 5 bases, and 8 bases had no gene match. The V gene's germline CDR1 is SGHNT and CDR2 YENEEA. CDR3 DNA: TGTGCCAGCAGCACACGAACTAGCGGGAGCCACAATGAGCAGTTCTTC. Residues: CASSTRTSGSHNEQFF.

The chain recombines TRBV18 with TRBJ1-3; a weak D match, TRBD1 (5 bases). Germline V CDR1 and CDR2: KGHSH, LQKENI. The V end lost 2 bases, the J end lost 2 bases, and 10 bases lay between the germline ends. The CDR3 spans 15 residues. Here the CDR3 DNA reads TGTGCCAGCTCACCAAACCCGGGACCTGGAAACACCATATATTTT. Translation gives CASSPNPGPGNTIYF.

This sequence joins TRBV5-6 and TRBJ2-5; TRBD2 agrees at 13 bases. Germline lookup yields CDR1 SGHDT and CDR2 YYEEEE. The CDR3 is 15 amino acids. J gave up 2 bases and V 4 bases, and 2 bases lay outside the gene matches. This CDR3 reads CASSGLAGEQETQYF. CDR3 in DNA: TGTGCCAGCAGCGGACTAGCGGGAGAACAAGAGACCCAGTACTTC. The variable domain in full, completed from reference TRBV5-6 and TRBJ2-5, reads DAGVTQSPTHLIKTRGQQVTLRCSPKSGHDTVSWYQQALGQGPQFIFQYYEEEERQRGNFPDRFSGHQFPNYSSELNVNALLLGDSALYLCASSGLAGEQETQYFGPGTRLLVL.

The chain employs TRBV7-8 and TRBJ1-1; 11 bases are shared with TRBD1. This CDR3 spans 16 amino acids. V lost 1 base, J lost 1 base, and 2 bases stayed unmatched. The germline CDR1 and CDR2 sequences are SGHVS and FQNEAQ. CDR3 nucleotides: TGTGCCAGCAGCTTAGGGACAGGGGGCACGAACACTGAAGCTTTCTTT. This encodes CASSLGTGGTNTEAFF.

V gene TRBV11-3 combines with J gene TRBJ1-1; 8 nucleotides align to TRBD1. The CDR3 is 13 amino acids. Germline trimming cut 3 bases from V and 4 bases from J; bases unmatched to any gene: 1. Germline V gene data show CDR1 as SGHNT and CDR2 as YENEEA. CDR3 protein: CASSFTGGTEAFF. In DNA form, the CDR3 reads TGTGCCAGCAGCTTTACAGGGGGCACTGAAGCTTTCTTT.

V is TRBV7-2 and J is TRBJ2-7; 7 bases are a match to TRBD2. Germline CDR1 reads SGHTA; CDR2 reads FQGNSA. V was pared by 6 bases and J by 4 bases, with 9 bases of the junction left unmatched. CDR3 size: 14 residues. CDR3 sequence reads: CASSLGLEPYEQYF. CDR3 DNA sequence: TGTGCCAGCAGTCTTGGACTAGAACCGTACGAGCAGTACTTC.

This clone was observed a single time. The chain recombines TRBV10-2 with TRBJ2-5, with TRBD2 matching 7 bases. Germline V gene lookup returns CDR1 WSHSY and CDR2 SAAADI. Unmatched junction bases numbered 11, after V lost 6 bases and J lost 4 bases. The CDR3 totals 15 residues. Here the CDR3 DNA reads TGCGCCAGCAGCCAGACCATCCCGGGGGGAGAGACCCAGTACTTC. It yields the protein CASSQTIPGGETQYF.

The chain recombines TRBV28 with TRBJ1-5; 8 bases fit TRBD1. The CDR3 is made up of 14 amino acids. Germline CDR1 and CDR2: MDHEN and SYDVKM. V gave up 10 bases and J gave up 4 bases; unmatched junction bases: 9. The CDR3 DNA reads as TGTGCCACCGGAAGCGACAGGGGTAATCAGCCCCAGCATTTT. The encoded protein is CATGSDRGNQPQHF.

The chain couples TRBV27 to TRBJ1-5; 7 positions agree with TRBD1. This CDR3 region has 13 residues. The ends lost 10 bases at V and 3 bases at J; junction bases unmatched: 6. CDR1 is MNHEY and CDR2 is SMNVEV in the germline V gene (reference sequence). DNA for the CDR3: TGTGCCAACTTGACAGGGCACAATCAGCCCCAGCATTTT. Translated: CANLTGHNQPQHF.

In this sample, this clone turned up a few times. This chain uses TRBV6-1 with TRBJ2-1; TRBD2 agrees at 10 bases. The germline gives CDR1 MNHNS, CDR2 SASEGT. The V and J ends lost 1 base and 6 bases, in that order; junction bases with no gene match: 3. This CDR3 has 15 amino acids. The CDR3 here is CASSEEAGGPNEQFF. The DNA for the CDR3 is TGTGCCAGCAGTGAAGAAGCGGGGGGGCCCAATGAGCAGTTCTTC.